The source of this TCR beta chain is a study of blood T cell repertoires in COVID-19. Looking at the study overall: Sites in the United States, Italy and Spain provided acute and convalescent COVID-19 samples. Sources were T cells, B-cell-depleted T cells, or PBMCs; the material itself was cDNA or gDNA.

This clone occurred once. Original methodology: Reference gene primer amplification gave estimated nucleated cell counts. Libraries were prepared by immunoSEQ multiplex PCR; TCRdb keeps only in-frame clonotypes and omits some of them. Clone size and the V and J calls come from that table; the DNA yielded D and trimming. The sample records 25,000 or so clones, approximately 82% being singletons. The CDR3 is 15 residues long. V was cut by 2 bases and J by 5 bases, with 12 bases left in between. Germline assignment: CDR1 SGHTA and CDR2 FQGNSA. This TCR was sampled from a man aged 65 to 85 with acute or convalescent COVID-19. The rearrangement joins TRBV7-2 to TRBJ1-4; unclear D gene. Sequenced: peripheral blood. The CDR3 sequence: CASSLYARSNEKLFF. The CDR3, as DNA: TGTGCCAGCAGCTTATACGCACGGTCAAATGAAAAACTGTTTTTT.